This TCR beta chain was observed in a study of radiation and T cells in renal cell carcinoma. TCRdb's table, derived via immunoSEQ multiplex PCR, lists solely in-frame clones and lacks some. The data contain roughly 130,000 clones, around 89% of them singletons. The CDR3 is 13 residues long. CDR1 is SGHDN, CDR2 FVKESK, per germline. V lost 3 bases to trimming and J lost 8 bases, with 11 bases between them. General observations from the study: Top tumor clonotypes rose in blood 2 weeks post-radiation, then contracted.

Time point denoted: blood 2 weeks post-SBRT. Treatment specified: 15 Gy SBRT to primary tumor, nephrectomy 4 weeks later. Comment on this clone: Antigen unknown.

The sample consisted of blood, taken from a patient whose treatment included radiotherapy and nephrectomy. This chain links TRBV14 with TRBJ2-1, with D possibly matching TRBD1 (5 bases). The sequence came from a woman aged 70 to 79 with renal cell carcinoma. CDR3 in DNA: TGTGCCAGCAGCCAGGTCCTCAGGGATGAGCAGTTCTTC. It is translated as CASSQVLRDEQFF. Combining the CDR3 with reference TRBV14 and TRBJ2-1 gives the whole variable domain EAGVTQFPSHSVIEKGQTVTLRCDPISGHDNLYWYRRVMGKEIKFLLHFVKESKQDESGMPNNRFLAERTGGTYSTLKVQPAELEDSGVYFCASSQVLRDEQFFGPGTRLTVL.